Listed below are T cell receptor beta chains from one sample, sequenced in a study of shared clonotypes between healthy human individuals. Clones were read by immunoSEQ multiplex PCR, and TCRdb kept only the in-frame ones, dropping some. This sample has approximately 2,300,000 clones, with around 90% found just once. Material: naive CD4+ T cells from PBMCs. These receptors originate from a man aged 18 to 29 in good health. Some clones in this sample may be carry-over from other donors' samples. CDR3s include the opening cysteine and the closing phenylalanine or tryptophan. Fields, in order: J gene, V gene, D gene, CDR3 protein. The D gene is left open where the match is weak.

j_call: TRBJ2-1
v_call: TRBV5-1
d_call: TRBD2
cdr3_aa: CASSLAASGDSEQFF

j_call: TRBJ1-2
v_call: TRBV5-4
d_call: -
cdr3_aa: CASSLDRVDYGYTF

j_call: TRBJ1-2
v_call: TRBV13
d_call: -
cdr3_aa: CASSSPRGGEPFGYTF

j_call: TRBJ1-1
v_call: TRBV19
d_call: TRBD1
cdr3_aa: CAARQGVNTEAFF

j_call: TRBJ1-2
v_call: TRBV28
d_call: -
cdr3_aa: CASSLGGLGYTF

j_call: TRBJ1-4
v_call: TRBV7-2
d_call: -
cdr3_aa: CASRSSGVSTNEKLFF

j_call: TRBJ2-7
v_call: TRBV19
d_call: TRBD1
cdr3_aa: CASTRTGHPYEQYF

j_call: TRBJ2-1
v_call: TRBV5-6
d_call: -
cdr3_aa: CASSLSSGSYNEQFF

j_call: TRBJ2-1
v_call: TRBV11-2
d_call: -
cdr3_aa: CASSRSHYNEQFF

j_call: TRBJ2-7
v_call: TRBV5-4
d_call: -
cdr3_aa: CASSLGGISSYEQYF

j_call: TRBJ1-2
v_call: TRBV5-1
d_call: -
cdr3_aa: CASASGHGYTF

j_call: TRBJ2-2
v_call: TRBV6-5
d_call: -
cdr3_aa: CASKTTRELFF

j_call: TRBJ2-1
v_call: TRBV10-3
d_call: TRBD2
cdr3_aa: CATRNSLAGGRNEQFF

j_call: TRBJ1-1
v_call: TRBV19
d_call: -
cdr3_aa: CASSPPGPEAFF

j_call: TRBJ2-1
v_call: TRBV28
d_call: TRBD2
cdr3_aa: CASRTRGGRSGNEQFF

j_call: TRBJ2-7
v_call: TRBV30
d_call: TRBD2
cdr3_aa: CAWGRLASEQYF

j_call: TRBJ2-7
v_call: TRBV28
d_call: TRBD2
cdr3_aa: CASRSGGGNEQYF

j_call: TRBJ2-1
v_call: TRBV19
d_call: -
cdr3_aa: CASSEPQRREQFF

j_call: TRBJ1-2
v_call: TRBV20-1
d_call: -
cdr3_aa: CSARGGGYTF

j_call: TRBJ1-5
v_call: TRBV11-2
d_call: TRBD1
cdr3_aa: CASSLTPTGSSNQPQHF

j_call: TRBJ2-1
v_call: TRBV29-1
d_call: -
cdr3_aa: CSVEVVVAEEQFF

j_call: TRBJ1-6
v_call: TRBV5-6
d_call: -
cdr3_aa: CASNRDNSPLHF

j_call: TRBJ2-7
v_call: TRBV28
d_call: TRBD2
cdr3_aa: CASSSSGRLTYEQYF

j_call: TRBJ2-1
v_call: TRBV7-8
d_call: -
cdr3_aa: CASSSRIAESYNEQFF

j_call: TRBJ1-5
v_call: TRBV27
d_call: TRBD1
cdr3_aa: CASSFRGTAGNQPQHF

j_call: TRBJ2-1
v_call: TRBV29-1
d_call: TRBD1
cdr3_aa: CSTRTGARNEQFF

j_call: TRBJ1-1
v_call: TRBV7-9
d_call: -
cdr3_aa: CASSSLSTEAFF